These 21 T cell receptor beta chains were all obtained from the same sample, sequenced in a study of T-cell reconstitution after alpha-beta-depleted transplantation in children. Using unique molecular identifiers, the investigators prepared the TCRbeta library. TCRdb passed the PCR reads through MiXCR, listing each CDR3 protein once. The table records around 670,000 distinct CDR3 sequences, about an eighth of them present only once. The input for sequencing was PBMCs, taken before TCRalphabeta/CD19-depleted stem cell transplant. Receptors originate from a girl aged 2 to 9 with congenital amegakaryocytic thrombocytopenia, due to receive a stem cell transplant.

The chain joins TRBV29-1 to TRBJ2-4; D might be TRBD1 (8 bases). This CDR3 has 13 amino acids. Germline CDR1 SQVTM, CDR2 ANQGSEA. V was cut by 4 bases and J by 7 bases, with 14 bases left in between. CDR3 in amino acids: CSVGGGQANIQYF. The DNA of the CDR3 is TGCAGCGTTGGCGGGGGACAGGCCAACATTCAGTACTTC.

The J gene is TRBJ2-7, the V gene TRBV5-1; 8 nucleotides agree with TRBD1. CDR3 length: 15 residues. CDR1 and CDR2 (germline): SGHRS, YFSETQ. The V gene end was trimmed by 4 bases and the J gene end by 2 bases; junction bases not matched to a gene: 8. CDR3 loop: CASSHGTGATYEQYF. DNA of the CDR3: TGCGCCAGCAGCCACGGGACAGGTGCGACCTACGAGCAGTACTTC.

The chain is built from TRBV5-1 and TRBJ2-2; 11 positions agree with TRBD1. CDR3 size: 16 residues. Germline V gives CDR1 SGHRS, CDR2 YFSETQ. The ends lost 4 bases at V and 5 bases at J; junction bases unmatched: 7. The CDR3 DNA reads TGCGCCAGCAGCCCCGGACAGGGGGCTTTTACCGGGGAGCTGTTTTTT. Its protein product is CASSPGQGAFTGELFF.

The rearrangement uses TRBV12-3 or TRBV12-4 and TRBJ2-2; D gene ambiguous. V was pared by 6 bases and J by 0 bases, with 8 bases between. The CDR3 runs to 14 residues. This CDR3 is CASRSATNTGELFF. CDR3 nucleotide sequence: TGTGCCAGCAGATCCGCAACGAACACCGGGGAGCTGTTTTTT.

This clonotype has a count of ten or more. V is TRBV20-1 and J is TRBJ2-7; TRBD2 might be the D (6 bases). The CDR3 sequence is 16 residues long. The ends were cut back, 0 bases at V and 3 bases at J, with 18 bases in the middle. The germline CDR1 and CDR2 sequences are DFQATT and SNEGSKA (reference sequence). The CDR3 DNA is TGCAGTGCTAGAGACCTTAGCGGAAGCCTAGTCTACGAGCAGTACTTC. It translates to CSARDLSGSLVYEQYF.

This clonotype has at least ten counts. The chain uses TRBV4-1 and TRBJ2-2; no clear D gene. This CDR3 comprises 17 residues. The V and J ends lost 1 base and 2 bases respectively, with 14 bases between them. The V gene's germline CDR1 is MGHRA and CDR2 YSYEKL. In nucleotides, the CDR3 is TGCGCCAGCAGCCAAGGGGTTCTACCCAGAAACACCGGGGAGCTGTTTTTT. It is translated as CASSQGVLPRNTGELFF.

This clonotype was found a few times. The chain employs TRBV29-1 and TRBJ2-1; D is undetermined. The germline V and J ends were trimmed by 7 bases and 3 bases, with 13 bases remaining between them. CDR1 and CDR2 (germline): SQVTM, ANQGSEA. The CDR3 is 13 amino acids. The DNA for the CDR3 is TGCAGCGCCAGTCTCGACAACTACAATGAGCAGTTCTTC. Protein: CSASLDNYNEQFF.

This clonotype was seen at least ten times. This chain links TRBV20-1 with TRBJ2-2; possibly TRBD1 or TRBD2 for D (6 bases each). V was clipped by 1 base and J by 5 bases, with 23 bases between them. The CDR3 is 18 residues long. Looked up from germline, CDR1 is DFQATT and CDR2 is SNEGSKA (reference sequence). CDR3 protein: CSARAPRGQGSPTGELFF. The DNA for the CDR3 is TGCAGTGCTAGAGCCCCCCGGGGGCAGGGGAGTCCGACCGGGGAGCTGTTTTTT.

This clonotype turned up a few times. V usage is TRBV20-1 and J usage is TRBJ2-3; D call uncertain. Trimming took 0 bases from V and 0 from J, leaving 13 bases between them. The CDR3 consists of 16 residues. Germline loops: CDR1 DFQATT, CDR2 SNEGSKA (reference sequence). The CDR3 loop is CSARDLQRASTDTQYF. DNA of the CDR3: TGCAGTGCTAGAGATTTACAGAGAGCTAGCACAGATACGCAGTATTTT.

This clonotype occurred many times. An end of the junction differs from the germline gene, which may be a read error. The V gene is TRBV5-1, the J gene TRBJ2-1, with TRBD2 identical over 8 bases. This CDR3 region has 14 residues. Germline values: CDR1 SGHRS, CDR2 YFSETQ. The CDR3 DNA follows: TGTGCCAGCAGTTCGGGAGGGGGCTACAATGAGCAGTTCTTC. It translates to CASSSGGGYNEQFF.

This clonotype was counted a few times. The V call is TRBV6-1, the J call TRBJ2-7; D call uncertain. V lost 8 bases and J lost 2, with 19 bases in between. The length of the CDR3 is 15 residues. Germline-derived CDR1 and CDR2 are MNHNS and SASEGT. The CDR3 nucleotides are TGTGCCAGCGGATTAATGGGATCCAGAGCCTACGAGCAGTACTTC. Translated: CASGLMGSRAYEQYF.

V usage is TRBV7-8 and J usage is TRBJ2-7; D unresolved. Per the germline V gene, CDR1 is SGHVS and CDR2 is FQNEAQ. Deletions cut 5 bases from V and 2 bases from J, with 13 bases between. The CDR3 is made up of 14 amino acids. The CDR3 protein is CASSQELLTYEQYF. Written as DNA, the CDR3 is TGTGCCAGCAGCCAGGAGTTACTTACCTACGAGCAGTACTTC.

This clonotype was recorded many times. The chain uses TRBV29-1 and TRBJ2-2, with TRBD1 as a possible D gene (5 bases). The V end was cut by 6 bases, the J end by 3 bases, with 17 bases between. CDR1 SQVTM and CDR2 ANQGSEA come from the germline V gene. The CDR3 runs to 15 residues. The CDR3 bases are TGCAGCGTCCTAGGGGTAGGAAGGGACACCGGGGAGCTGTTTTTT. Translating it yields CSVLGVGRDTGELFF.

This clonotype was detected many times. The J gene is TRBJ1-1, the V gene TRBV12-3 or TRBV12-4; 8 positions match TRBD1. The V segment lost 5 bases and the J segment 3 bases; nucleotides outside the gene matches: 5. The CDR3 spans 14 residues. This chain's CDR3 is CASSDRGGDTEAFF. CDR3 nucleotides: TGTGCCAGCAGTGACAGGGGAGGGGACACTGAAGCTTTCTTT.

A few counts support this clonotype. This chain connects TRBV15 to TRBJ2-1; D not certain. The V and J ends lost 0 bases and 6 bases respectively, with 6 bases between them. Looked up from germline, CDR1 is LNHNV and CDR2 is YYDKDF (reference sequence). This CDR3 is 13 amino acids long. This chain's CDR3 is CATSRDVGNEQFF. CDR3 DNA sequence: TGTGCCACCAGCAGAGATGTTGGCAATGAGCAGTTCTTC.

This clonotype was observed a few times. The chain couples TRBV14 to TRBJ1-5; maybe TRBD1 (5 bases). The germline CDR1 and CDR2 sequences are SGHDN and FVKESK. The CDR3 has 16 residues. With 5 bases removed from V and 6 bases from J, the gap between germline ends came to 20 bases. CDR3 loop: CASSTMQGGMSQPQHF. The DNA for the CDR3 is TGTGCCAGCAGCACCATGCAGGGAGGCATGAGTCAGCCCCAGCATTTT.

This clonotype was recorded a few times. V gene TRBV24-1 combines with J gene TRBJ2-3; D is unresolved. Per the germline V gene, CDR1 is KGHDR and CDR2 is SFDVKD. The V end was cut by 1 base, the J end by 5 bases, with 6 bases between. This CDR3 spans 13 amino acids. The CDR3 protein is CATSDFSRDTQYF. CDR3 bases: TGTGCCACCAGTGATTTTTCTAGAGATACGCAGTATTTT.

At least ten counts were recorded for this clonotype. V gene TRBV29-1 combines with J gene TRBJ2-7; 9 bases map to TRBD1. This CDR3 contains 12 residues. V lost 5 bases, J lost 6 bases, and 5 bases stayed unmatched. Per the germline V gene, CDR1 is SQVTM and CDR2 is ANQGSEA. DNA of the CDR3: TGCAGCGTTCGTACAGGGGGCCTCGAGCAGTACTTC. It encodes CSVRTGGLEQYF.

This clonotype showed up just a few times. This CDR3 is CATSSTGFYEQYF. The CDR3 bases are TGTGCCACCAGCAGTACAGGGTTTTACGAGCAGTACTTC. This sequence joins TRBV15 and TRBJ2-7, with D possibly TRBD1 on 6 matching bases. Germline V lookup: CDR1 LNHNV, CDR2 YYDKDF (reference sequence). The ends were cut back, 3 bases at V and 4 bases at J, with 10 bases in the middle. The CDR3 contains 13 residues.

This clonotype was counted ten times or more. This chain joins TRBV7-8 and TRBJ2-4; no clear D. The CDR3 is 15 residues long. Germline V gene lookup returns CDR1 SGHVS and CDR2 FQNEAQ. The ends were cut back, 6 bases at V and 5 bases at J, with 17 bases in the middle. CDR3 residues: CASSPMGYGENIQYF. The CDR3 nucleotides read TGTGCCAGCAGTCCCATGGGGTATGGCGAAAACATTCAGTACTTC.

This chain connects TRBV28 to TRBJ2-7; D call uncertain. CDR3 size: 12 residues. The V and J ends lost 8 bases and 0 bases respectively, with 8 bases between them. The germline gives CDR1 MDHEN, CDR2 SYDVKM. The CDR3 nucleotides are TGTGCCAGCGGAGAATCCTCCTACGAGCAGTACTTC. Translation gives CASGESSYEQYF.